Listed here are 2 T cell receptor beta chains from one sample, sequenced in a study of Ad26.COV2.S vaccination and SARS-CoV-2 variants. Treatment of the sample: 15 to 20 received Ad26.COV2.S at low or high dose, single or two shots; about 5 received placebo; per-sample allocation not given. Sampling was done on day 63 after the first vaccine or placebo injection. The assay was immunoSEQ multiplex PCR, and TCRdb's table has in-frame clones only and misses some. The data contain around 450,000 clones, around 87% of them singletons. The material was peripheral blood, obtained in a trial of Ad26.COV2.S vaccine versus placebo. Source of these receptors: a person aged 18-65 years who received the Ad26.COV2.S COVID-19 vaccine or a placebo.

The table lists this clone with a few counts. The CDR3 DNA follows: TGCGCCAGCAGTCCCACAGGGCAGTCCTATGGCTACACCTTC. Its translation is CASSPTGQSYGYTF. The chain employs TRBV4-1 and TRBJ1-2, with TRBD1 as a possible D gene (6 bases). V was cut by 6 bases and J by 4 bases, with 15 bases left in between. The CDR3 is 14 residues long. Germline CDR1 is MGHRA and CDR2 is YSYEKL.

The rearrangement joins TRBV9 to TRBJ2-5, with a possible D match to TRBD1 (5 bases). Trimming took off 1 base at V and 1 base at J, with 8 bases between the two ends. Germline V gene sequence: CDR1 SGDLS, CDR2 YYNGEE. CDR3 length: 14 residues. CDR3 nucleotide sequence: TGTGCCAGCAGCGTACGGACATCCCAAGAGACCCAGTACTTC. It yields the protein CASSVRTSQETQYF. Full variable domain (missing parts from reference TRBV9 and TRBJ2-5): DSGVTQTPKHLITATGQRVTLRCSPRSGDLSVYWYQQSLDQGLQFLIQYYNGEERAKGNILERFSAQQFPDLHSELNLSSLELGDSALYFCASSVRTSQETQYFGPGTRLLVL.